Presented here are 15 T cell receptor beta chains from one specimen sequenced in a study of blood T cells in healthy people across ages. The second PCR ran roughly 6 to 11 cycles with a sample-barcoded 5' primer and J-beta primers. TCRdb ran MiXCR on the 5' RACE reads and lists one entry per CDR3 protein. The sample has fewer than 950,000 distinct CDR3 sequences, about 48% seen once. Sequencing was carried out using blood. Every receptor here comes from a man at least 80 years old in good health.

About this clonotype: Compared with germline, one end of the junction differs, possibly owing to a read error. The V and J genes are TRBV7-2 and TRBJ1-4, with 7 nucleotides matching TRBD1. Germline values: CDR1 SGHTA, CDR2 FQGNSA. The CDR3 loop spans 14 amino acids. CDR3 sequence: CASSAQGTTEKLFF. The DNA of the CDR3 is TGTGCCAGCAGCGCACAGGGGACTACTGAAAAACTGTTTTTT.

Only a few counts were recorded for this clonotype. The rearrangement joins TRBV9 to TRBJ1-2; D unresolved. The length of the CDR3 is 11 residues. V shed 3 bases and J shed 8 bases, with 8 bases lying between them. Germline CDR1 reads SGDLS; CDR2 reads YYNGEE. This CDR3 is CASSASVGYTF. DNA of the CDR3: TGTGCCAGCAGCGCCTCCGTCGGCTACACCTTC. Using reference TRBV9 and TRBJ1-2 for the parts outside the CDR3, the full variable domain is DSGVTQTPKHLITATGQRVTLRCSPRSGDLSVYWYQQSLDQGLQFLIQYYNGEERAKGNILERFSAQQFPDLHSELNLSSLELGDSALYFCASSASVGYTFGSGTRLTVV.

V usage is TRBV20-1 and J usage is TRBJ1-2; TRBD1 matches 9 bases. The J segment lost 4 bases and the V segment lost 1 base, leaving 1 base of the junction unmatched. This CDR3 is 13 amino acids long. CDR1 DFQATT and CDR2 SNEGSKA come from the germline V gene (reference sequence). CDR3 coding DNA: TGCAGTGCTAGAGGGGACAGGGTCTATGGCTACACCTTC. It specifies CSARGDRVYGYTF.

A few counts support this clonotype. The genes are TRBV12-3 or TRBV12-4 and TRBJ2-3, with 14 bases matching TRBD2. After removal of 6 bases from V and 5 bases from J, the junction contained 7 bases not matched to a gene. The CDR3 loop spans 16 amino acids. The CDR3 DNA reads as TGTGCCAGCAGACGGGGACTAGCGGGAGATGGAGATACGCAGTATTTT. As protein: CASRRGLAGDGDTQYF.

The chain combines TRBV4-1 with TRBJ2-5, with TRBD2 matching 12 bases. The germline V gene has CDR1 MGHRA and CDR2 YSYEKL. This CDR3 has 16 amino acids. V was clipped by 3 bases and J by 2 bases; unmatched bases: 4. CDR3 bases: TGCGCCAGCAGCCAGGGACTAGCGGGTATACAAGAGACCCAGTACTTC. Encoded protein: CASSQGLAGIQETQYF.

The CDR3: CASRAGYGYTF. In nucleotides, the CDR3 is TGTGCCAGCAGAGCAGGCTATGGCTACACCTTC. V is TRBV6-2 or TRBV6-3 and J is TRBJ1-2; D remains unclear. The ends were cut back, 6 bases at V and 4 bases at J, with 6 bases in the middle. Germline V gives CDR1 MNHEY, CDR2 SVGEGT. This CDR3 is 11 amino acids long.

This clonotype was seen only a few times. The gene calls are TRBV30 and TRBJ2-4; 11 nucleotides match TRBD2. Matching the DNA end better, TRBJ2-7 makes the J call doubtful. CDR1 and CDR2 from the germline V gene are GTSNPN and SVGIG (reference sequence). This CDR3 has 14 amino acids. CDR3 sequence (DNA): TGTGCCTGGGATTCTAGCGGGGGGCTGTACGAGCAGTACTTC. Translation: CAWDSSGGLYEQYF.

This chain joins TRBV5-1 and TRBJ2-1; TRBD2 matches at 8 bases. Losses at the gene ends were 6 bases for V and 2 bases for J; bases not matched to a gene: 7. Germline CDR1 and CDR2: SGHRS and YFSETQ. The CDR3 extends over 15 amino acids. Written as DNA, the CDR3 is TGCGCCAGCACCTCAAGCGGGGGCACCTACAATGAGCAGTTCTTC. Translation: CASTSSGGTYNEQFF. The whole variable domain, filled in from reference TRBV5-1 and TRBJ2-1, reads KAGVTQTPRYLIKTRGQQVTLSCSPISGHRSVSWYQQTPGQGLQFLFEYFSETQRNKGNFPGRFSGRQFSNSRSEMNVSTLELGDSALYLCASTSSGGTYNEQFFGPGTRLTVL.

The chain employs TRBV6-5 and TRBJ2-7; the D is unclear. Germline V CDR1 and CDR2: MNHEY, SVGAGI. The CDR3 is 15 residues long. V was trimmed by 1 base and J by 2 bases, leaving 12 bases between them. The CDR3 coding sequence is TGTGCCAGCAGTTACTTCCGGGCCACACCCTACGAGCAGTACTTC. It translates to CASSYFRATPYEQYF.

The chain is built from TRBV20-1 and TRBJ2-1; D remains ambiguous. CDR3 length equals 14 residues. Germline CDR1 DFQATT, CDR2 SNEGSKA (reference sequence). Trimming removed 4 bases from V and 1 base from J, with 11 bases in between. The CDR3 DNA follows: TGCAGTGCTATCCTCCGGGTTTCCTACAATGAGCAGTTCTTC. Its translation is CSAILRVSYNEQFF.

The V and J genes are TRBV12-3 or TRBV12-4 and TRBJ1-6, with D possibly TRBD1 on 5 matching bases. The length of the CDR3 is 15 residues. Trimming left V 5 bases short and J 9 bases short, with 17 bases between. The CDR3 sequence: CASSAPGPGGSPLHF. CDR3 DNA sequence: TGTGCCAGCAGTGCGCCGGGACCCGGAGGTTCACCCCTCCACTTT.

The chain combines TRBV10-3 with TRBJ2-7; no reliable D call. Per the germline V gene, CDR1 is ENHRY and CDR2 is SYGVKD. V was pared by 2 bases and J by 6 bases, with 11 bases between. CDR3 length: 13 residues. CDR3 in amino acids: CAISENTPGEQYF. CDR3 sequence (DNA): TGTGCCATCAGTGAGAATACGCCTGGCGAGCAGTACTTC.

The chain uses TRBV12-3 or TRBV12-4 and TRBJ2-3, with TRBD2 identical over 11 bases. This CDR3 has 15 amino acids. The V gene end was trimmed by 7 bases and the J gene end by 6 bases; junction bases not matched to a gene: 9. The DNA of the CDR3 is TGTGCCAGCACCAAGACTAGCGGGATCAAGGATACGCAGTATTTT. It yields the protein CASTKTSGIKDTQYF.

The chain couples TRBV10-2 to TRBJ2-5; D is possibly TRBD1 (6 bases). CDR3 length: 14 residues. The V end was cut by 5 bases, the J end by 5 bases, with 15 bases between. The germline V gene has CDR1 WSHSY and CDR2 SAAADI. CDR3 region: CASSKTGNYETQYF. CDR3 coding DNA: TGCGCCAGCAGTAAAACAGGGAATTATGAGACCCAGTACTTC.

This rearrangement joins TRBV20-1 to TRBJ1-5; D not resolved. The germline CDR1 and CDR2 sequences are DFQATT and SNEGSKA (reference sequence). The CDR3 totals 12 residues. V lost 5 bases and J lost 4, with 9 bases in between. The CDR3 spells CSAADKNQPQHF. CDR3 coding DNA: TGCAGTGCTGCTGACAAGAATCAGCCCCAGCATTTT.